The 23 T cell receptor beta chains below all came from one sample that was sequenced in a study of shared clonotypes between healthy human individuals. Sequencing was performed with immunoSEQ multiplex PCR; in TCRdb, only in-frame clones are kept and a portion is missing. The table lists about 770,000 clones, 55% to 75% of them singletons. Material: memory CD4+ T cells sorted from blood. Regarding subset: CD45RA-negative fraction. Receptors were obtained from a woman in her 30s in good health.

The V and J genes are TRBV5-1 and TRBJ1-2; possibly TRBD1 for D (5 bases). V shed 7 bases and J shed 5 bases, with 15 bases lying between them. Germline CDR1 is SGHRS and CDR2 is YFSETQ. The CDR3 is 13 residues long. As DNA, the CDR3 is TGCGCCAGCGATCCCGGGGAGGGGTATGGCTACACCTTC. Its translation: CASDPGEGYGYTF. Supplemented by reference TRBV5-1 and TRBJ1-2, the full variable domain reads KAGVTQTPRYLIKTRGQQVTLSCSPISGHRSVSWYQQTPGQGLQFLFEYFSETQRNKGNFPGRFSGRQFSNSRSEMNVSTLELGDSALYLCASDPGEGYGYTFGSGTRLTVV.

V and J are TRBV7-9 and TRBJ1-3; no definite D call. The germline V and J ends were trimmed by 3 bases and 3 bases, with 12 bases remaining between them. The CDR3 contains 15 residues. CDR1 is SEHNR, CDR2 FQNEAQ, per germline (reference sequence). The CDR3 nucleotides read TGTGCCAGCAGCTTCGGGCTCGAGCTTGGAAACACCATATATTTT. As protein: CASSFGLELGNTIYF.

The chain links TRBV7-2 to TRBJ2-5; TRBD1 aligns across 9 bases. The V gene's germline CDR1 is SGHTA and CDR2 FQGNSA. V trimming: 8 bases; J trimming: 7 bases; junction bases outside the gene matches: 14. This CDR3 spans 15 amino acids. The CDR3 region is CASGEGQGSRVTQYF. The CDR3 nucleotides read TGTGCCAGCGGGGAAGGACAGGGGAGTAGAGTGACCCAGTACTTC. Looking up the rest from reference TRBV7-2 and TRBJ2-5 gives the full variable domain: GAGVSQSPSNKVTEKGKDVELRCDPISGHTALYWYRQSLGQGLEFLIYFQGNSAPDKSGLPSDRFSAERTGGSVSTLTIQRTQQEDSAVYLCASGEGQGSRVTQYFGPGTRLLVL.

The chain recombines TRBV18 with TRBJ1-1, with TRBD1 matching over 9 bases. CDR1 is KGHSH and CDR2 is LQKENI in the germline V gene. The CDR3 consists of 16 residues. V dropped 6 bases and J dropped 5; count of bases not matched to a gene: 13. The DNA of the CDR3 is TGTGCCAGCTCGTACGGACAGGGGACGTCGAAGACTGAAGCTTTCTTT. It translates to CASSYGQGTSKTEAFF.

This clone has just a few counts. One junction end disagrees with the germline gene, perhaps due to a read error. This CDR3 is also generated by other DNA sequences in the sample. The genes are TRBV20-1 and TRBJ1-1; a possible D gene is TRBD1 (6 bases). The V gene's germline CDR1 is DFQATT and CDR2 SNEGSKA (reference sequence). The CDR3 is 11 residues long. The chain's CDR3 is CSADRDTEAFF. The CDR3 coding sequence is TGCAGTGCTGACCGGGACACGGAAGCTTTCTTT.

The rearrangement joins TRBV7-3 to TRBJ2-1; the D call may be TRBD1 or TRBD2 (6 bases each). This CDR3 has 13 residues. V was clipped by 9 bases and J by 7 bases, with 16 bases between them. Germline V gene sequence: CDR1 SGHTA, CDR2 FQGTGA. The chain's CDR3 is CASLRGGGNEQFF. The CDR3 DNA follows: TGTGCCAGTCTCAGGGGAGGTGGTAATGAGCAGTTCTTC. Combining the CDR3 with reference TRBV7-3 and TRBJ2-1 gives the whole variable domain GAGVSQTPSNKVTEKGKYVELRCDPISGHTALYWYRQSLGQGPEFLIYFQGTGAADDSGLPNDRFFAVRPEGSVSTLKIQRTERGDSAVYLCASLRGGGNEQFFGPGTRLTVL.

This sequence joins TRBV7-3 and TRBJ1-2; the D gene is possibly TRBD1 (5 bases). The CDR3 covers 13 residues. Germline V gene lookup returns CDR1 SGHTA and CDR2 FQGTGA. Trimming removed 6 bases at V and 6 bases at J, with 14 bases between. As DNA, the CDR3 is TGTGCCAGCAGTCGGGACCCCCAAGATGGCTACACCTTC. Protein: CASSRDPQDGYTF.

V usage is TRBV6-6 and J usage is TRBJ1-1, with D unclear. CDR3 length: 14 amino acids. Trimming cost V 7 bases and J 2 bases, with 14 bases left between them. Germline V CDR1 and CDR2: MNHNY, SVGAGI (reference sequence). The chain's CDR3 is CASTQPTGNTEAFF. The CDR3 nucleotides read TGTGCCAGCACCCAACCGACGGGAAACACTGAAGCTTTCTTT.

The count of this clone is one. This rearrangement joins TRBV18 to TRBJ1-5; D is unresolved. The ends were cut back, 6 bases at V and 7 bases at J, with 13 bases in the middle. The CDR3 loop spans 13 amino acids. The germline V gene has CDR1 KGHSH and CDR2 LQKENI. The CDR3 loop is CASSQDQDQPQHF. The CDR3 nucleotides read TGTGCCAGCTCCCAAGACCAAGACCAGCCCCAGCATTTT. Based on the CDR3 plus reference TRBV18 and TRBJ1-5, the full variable domain is NAGVMQNPRHLVRRRGQEARLRCSPMKGHSHVYWYRQLPEEGLKFMVYLQKENIIDESGMPKERFSAEFPKEGPSILRIQQVVRGDSAAYFCASSQDQDQPQHFGDGTRLSIL.

The chain links TRBV5-4 to TRBJ2-7; maybe TRBD2 (5 bases). With 1 base removed from V and 5 bases from J, the gap between germline ends came to 7 bases. The germline V gene encodes CDR1 SGHNT and CDR2 YYREEE (reference sequence). This CDR3 comprises 12 residues. As DNA, the CDR3 is TGTGCCAGCAGCTTGTCTAGCCACGAGCAGTACTTC. Amino acid sequence: CASSLSSHEQYF.

The chain joins TRBV4-1 to TRBJ2-3, with 13 nucleotides matching TRBD2. CDR3 length equals 18 residues. J lost 2 bases, V lost 4 bases, and 9 bases had no gene match. The germline V gene has CDR1 MGHRA and CDR2 YSYEKL. Written as DNA, the CDR3 is TGCGCCAGCAGCCGGCGGGGGACTAGCGGGGATTTCACAGATACGCAGTATTTT. It translates to CASSRRGTSGDFTDTQYF.

This clone occurred a few times. This sequence joins TRBV6-1 and TRBJ2-7; perhaps TRBD1 as D (5 bases). CDR3 length: 13 residues. Germline V CDR1 and CDR2: MNHNS, SASEGT. The germline V and J ends were trimmed by 7 bases and 2 bases, with 12 bases remaining between them. The CDR3 loop is CASTKTAAYEQYF. The DNA for the CDR3 is TGTGCCAGCACTAAGACAGCAGCCTACGAGCAGTACTTC.

This chain uses TRBV4-1 with TRBJ2-3; D is possibly TRBD2 (5 bases). This CDR3 has 14 residues. Germline CDR1 MGHRA, CDR2 YSYEKL. Trimming left V 0 bases short and J 11 bases short, with 15 bases between. CDR3 residues: CASSQDWSTLGQYF. The CDR3 coding sequence is TGCGCCAGCAGCCAAGATTGGTCGACACTAGGGCAGTATTTT.

The J gene is TRBJ2-1, the V gene TRBV5-6, with D perhaps TRBD2 (6 bases). This CDR3 has 15 amino acids. V lost 5 bases and J 7 bases, leaving 19 bases between the germline ends. Germline V lookup: CDR1 SGHDT, CDR2 YYEEEE. CDR3 in DNA: TGTGCCAGCAGACGACCGGGACTGGACGATAATGAGCAGTTCTTC. Residues: CASRRPGLDDNEQFF.

The chain joins TRBV30 to TRBJ2-1, with D maybe TRBD2 (6 bases). Germline CDR1 reads GTSNPN; CDR2 reads SVGIG (reference sequence). The CDR3 extends over 15 amino acids. V gave up 6 bases and J gave up 0 bases, with 15 bases separating them. CDR3 in amino acids: CACPLAGSSYNEQFF. In nucleotides, the CDR3 is TGTGCCTGCCCTCTCGCGGGAAGCTCCTACAATGAGCAGTTCTTC. Filled out from reference TRBV30 and TRBJ2-1, the complete variable domain reads SQTIHQWPATLVQPVGSPLSLECTVEGTSNPNLYWYRQAAGRGLQLLFYSVGIGQISSEVPQNLSASRPQDRQFILSSKKLLLSDSGFYLCACPLAGSSYNEQFFGPGTRLTVL.

The gene calls are TRBV2 and TRBJ2-5; 12 bases line up with TRBD1. The CDR3 is made up of 14 amino acids. V lost 5 bases, J lost 5 bases, and 3 bases stayed unmatched. Per germline, CDR1 SNHLY and CDR2 FYNNEI. The CDR3 protein is CASSLGTGGETQYF. CDR3 nucleotides: TGTGCCAGCAGTCTAGGGACAGGGGGCGAGACCCAGTACTTC.

This clone has just one count. This chain links TRBV28 with TRBJ2-1; 13 bases are a match to TRBD2. Germline V gene sequence: CDR1 MDHEN, CDR2 SYDVKM. Trimming took 6 bases from V and 9 from J; bases not matched to a gene: 11. This CDR3 is built from 16 residues. The CDR3 sequence: CASRQPGTSGKREQFF. The CDR3 region has the DNA TGTGCCAGCAGACAACCCGGGACTAGCGGGAAGCGTGAGCAGTTCTTC.

The chain is built from TRBV5-1 and TRBJ2-1; D tentatively reads TRBD1 or TRBD2 (5 bases each). The CDR3 has 14 residues. V lost 2 bases and J 9 bases, leaving 15 bases between the germline ends. From germline, CDR1 is SGHRS and CDR2 YFSETQ. The CDR3 region is CASSFGTPDGEQFF. The CDR3 DNA reads as TGCGCCAGCAGCTTCGGGACCCCAGACGGTGAGCAGTTCTTC.

This clone was seen only a few times. The chain is built from TRBV11-3 and TRBJ2-3; D is possibly TRBD2 (5 bases). The germline V gene encodes CDR1 SGHNT and CDR2 YENEEA. V was pared by 3 bases and J by 0 bases, with 7 bases between. The CDR3 has 14 residues. CDR3 sequence: CASSFSGSTDTQYF. CDR3 coding DNA: TGTGCCAGCAGCTTCAGCGGAAGCACAGATACGCAGTATTTT.

V usage is TRBV19 and J usage is TRBJ1-4, with 8 bases that match TRBD1. Germline loops: CDR1 LNHDA, CDR2 SQIVND (reference sequence). Trimming cost V 5 bases and J 4 bases; bases outside gene matches: 9. The CDR3 spans 16 residues. CDR3 DNA: TGTGCCAGTAGTGCACGGACAGGGAGCGTTAATGAAAAACTGTTTTTT. It specifies CASSARTGSVNEKLFF.

The sample holds a few counts of this clone. The rearrangement uses TRBV18 and TRBJ1-1, with 9 bases matching TRBD1. The CDR3 runs 15 residues. CDR1 and CDR2 (germline): KGHSH, LQKENI. Trimming took 6 bases from V and 3 from J; bases not matched to a gene: 8. The CDR3 region has the DNA TGTGCCAGCTCCCCGGGACAGGGCGAGGACACTGAAGCTTTCTTT. Its protein is CASSPGQGEDTEAFF.

The chain uses TRBV5-1 and TRBJ2-2; D remains unclear. With 5 bases removed from V and 8 bases from J, the gap between germline ends came to 16 bases. The CDR3 loop spans 14 amino acids. CDR1 and CDR2 (germline): SGHRS, YFSETQ. The CDR3 sequence: CASRPDVHPGELFF. The CDR3 DNA sequence: TGCGCCAGCAGGCCGGACGTGCATCCGGGGGAGCTGTTTTTT.

This chain uses TRBV6-1 with TRBJ1-2; possibly TRBD1 for D (6 bases). This CDR3 is built from 13 residues. Trimming stripped 6 bases from V and 4 bases from J, with 12 bases between. Germline V gives CDR1 MNHNS, CDR2 SASEGT. CDR3 in amino acids: CASRSRGTYGYTF. CDR3 sequence (DNA): TGTGCCAGCAGAAGCAGGGGAACCTATGGCTACACCTTC.